The 25 T cell receptor beta chains in this list originate from one sample, sequenced in a study of blood T cell repertoires in COVID-19. Only in-frame clones appear in the TCRdb table, and some are missing; sequencing was by immunoSEQ multiplex PCR. Of hundreds of thousands of clones listed, about 91% are singletons. The sequencing input was peripheral blood. The source of these receptors is a man aged 80 or over with acute or convalescent COVID-19.

CDR3 nucleotides: TGTGCCAGTAGTATCGGGACAGATTCCTACGAGCAGTACTTC. Protein sequence: CASSIGTDSYEQYF. The chain has TRBV19 and TRBJ2-7, with 7 bases matching TRBD1. After removal of 3 bases from V and 1 base from J, the junction contained 3 bases not matched to a gene. The CDR3 has 14 amino acids. CDR1 LNHDA and CDR2 SQIVND come from the germline V gene (reference sequence).

The CDR3 region has the DNA TGCAGCGTTGAAGGGACAGTCCAAGAGACCCAGTACTTC. This codes for CSVEGTVQETQYF. This chain links TRBV29-1 with TRBJ2-5; a possible D gene is TRBD1 (6 bases). Germline CDR1 SQVTM, CDR2 ANQGSEA. The V end lost 1 base, the J end lost 1 base, and 7 bases lay between the germline ends. This CDR3 contains 13 residues.

The V gene is TRBV20-1, the J gene TRBJ1-3, with D possibly TRBD1 on 5 matching bases. V lost 6 bases and J lost 4, with 16 bases in between. The CDR3 loop spans 14 amino acids. From germline, CDR1 is DFQATT and CDR2 SNEGSKA (reference sequence). As DNA, the CDR3 is TGCAGTGCCAGTGGTGGGGGACTGGGAAACACCATATATTTT. It specifies CSASGGGLGNTIYF.

This clone was seen a single time. The V gene is TRBV6-1, the J gene TRBJ1-1; maybe TRBD1 (5 bases). The CDR3 runs 13 residues. Germline assignment: CDR1 MNHNS and CDR2 SASEGT. The germline V and J ends were trimmed by 2 bases and 11 bases, with 15 bases remaining between them. CDR3 sequence (DNA): TGTGCCAGCAGTGAATGGAGGGGACGAGGGGCTTTCTTT. This encodes CASSEWRGRGAFF.

The chain has TRBV7-9 and TRBJ2-7, with D possibly being TRBD2 (7 bases). V dropped 5 bases and J dropped 5 bases, with 13 bases sitting between them. CDR3 length: 13 amino acids. Germline loops: CDR1 SEHNR, CDR2 FQNEAQ (reference sequence). In DNA form, the CDR3 reads TGTGCCAGCAGCCCTTCCGGGGGGCACGAGCAGTACTTC. Protein sequence: CASSPSGGHEQYF.

CDR3 region: CASSLVNRDIGYTF. The DNA for the CDR3 is TGTGCCAGCAGCTTAGTCAACCGGGACATCGGCTACACCTTC. The V gene is TRBV7-2, the J gene TRBJ1-2; a possible D gene is TRBD1 (6 bases). Germline-derived CDR1 and CDR2 are SGHTA and FQGNSA. CDR3 length equals 14 residues. Trimming took 1 base from V and 8 from J, leaving 14 bases between them.

This chain connects TRBV3-1 (or the pseudogene TRBV3-2) to TRBJ2-6, with 12 nucleotides matching TRBD2. The CDR3 has 17 residues. From germline, CDR1 is LGHDT and CDR2 YNNKEL (reference sequence). The ends lost 4 bases at V and 3 bases at J; junction bases unmatched: 4. The CDR3 here is CASSRGLAGRGANVLTF. DNA of the CDR3: TGTGCCAGCAGCCGAGGACTAGCGGGACGTGGGGCCAACGTCCTGACTTTC.

This clone was observed once. V and J are TRBV7-2 and TRBJ1-1; D gene ambiguous. CDR3 length: 13 amino acids. The germline V and J ends were trimmed by 4 bases and 1 base, with 7 bases remaining between them. Germline values: CDR1 SGHTA, CDR2 FQGNSA. This chain's CDR3 is CASSSLRNTEAFF. DNA for the CDR3: TGTGCCAGCAGCTCCCTCAGGAACACTGAAGCTTTCTTT.

This chain connects TRBV19 to TRBJ1-4; D is perhaps TRBD1 (6 bases). Trimming cost V 2 bases and J 8 bases, with 9 bases left between them. The V gene's germline CDR1 is LNHDA and CDR2 SQIVND (reference sequence). This CDR3 is built from 13 residues. The chain's CDR3 is CASSIKGVEKLFF. The CDR3 DNA sequence: TGTGCCAGTAGTATAAAGGGGGTGGAAAAACTGTTTTTT.

The genes are TRBV6-2 or TRBV6-3 and TRBJ1-1; 9 bases line up with TRBD1. V lost 5 bases to trimming and J lost 6 bases; unmatched junction nucleotides: 13. The CDR3 runs to 16 residues. CDR1 is MNHEY and CDR2 is SVGEGT in the germline V gene. The CDR3 nucleotides are TGTGCCAGCAGTCGCCTCGCCGGGACAGGGTTCCCTGAAGCTTTCTTT. Amino acids: CASSRLAGTGFPEAFF.

The V gene is TRBV6-5, the J gene TRBJ1-5; no reliable D call. The CDR3 extends over 14 amino acids. Germline V lookup: CDR1 MNHEY, CDR2 SVGAGI. Between the trimmed V and J ends, which lost 6 bases and 5 bases, there was a span of 14 bases. CDR3 in DNA: TGTGCCAGCAGCCCGGACGGGAGTTATCAGCCCCAGCATTTT. Protein: CASSPDGSYQPQHF.

This clone was picked up a small number of times. The chain carries TRBV5-5 and TRBJ1-2; the D gene is possibly TRBD1 (5 bases). CDR3 length equals 18 residues. The V gene's germline CDR1 is SGHKS and CDR2 YYEKEE (reference sequence). V lost 3 bases and J 0 bases, leaving 21 bases between the germline ends. CDR3 nucleotides: TGTGCCAGCAGCTGGACCGAGCTGAGCGGGGGAGCTAACTATGGCTACACCTTC. This sequence encodes CASSWTELSGGANYGYTF.

The gene calls are TRBV7-2 and TRBJ1-2; the D gene is possibly TRBD1 (6 bases). From germline, CDR1 is SGHTA and CDR2 FQGNSA. The CDR3 consists of 16 residues. The ends were cut back, 2 bases at V and 2 bases at J, with 15 bases in the middle. Here the CDR3 DNA reads TGTGCCAGCAGCTTAAGGTCAGGGGCTCAGAACTATGGCTACACCTTC. This gives the protein CASSLRSGAQNYGYTF.

The V and J genes are TRBV25-1 and TRBJ2-5; TRBD2 might be the D (5 bases). Trimming left V 2 bases short and J 2 bases short, with 21 bases between. The CDR3 sequence is 18 residues long. Per the germline V gene, CDR1 is MGHDK and CDR2 is SYGVNS. The CDR3 sequence: CASSEGLQPTRRQETQYF. The CDR3 bases are TGTGCCAGCAGTGAAGGACTCCAGCCTACCAGACGTCAAGAGACCCAGTACTTC.

Written as DNA, the CDR3 is TGTGCCAGCAGTTGGACAGGGGGCATAATCTCGTCGCCTGAGCAGTTCTTC. This sequence encodes CASSWTGGIISSPEQFF. The rearrangement joins TRBV11-2 to TRBJ2-1, with 11 bases lining up with TRBD1. The trim removed 6 bases at V and 9 bases at J, leaving 16 bases unmatched. The CDR3 has 17 residues. Looked up from germline, CDR1 is SGHAT and CDR2 is FQNNGV.

The chain uses TRBV5-6 and TRBJ2-7; perhaps TRBD2 as D (5 bases). The germline CDR1 and CDR2 sequences are SGHDT and YYEEEE. V was clipped by 2 bases and J by 3 bases, with 9 bases between them. This CDR3 has 13 amino acids. This CDR3 is CASSLTSGYEQYF. In DNA form, the CDR3 reads TGTGCCAGCAGCTTAACTAGTGGCTACGAGCAGTACTTC. The variable domain in full, completed from reference TRBV5-6 and TRBJ2-7, reads DAGVTQSPTHLIKTRGQQVTLRCSPKSGHDTVSWYQQALGQGPQFIFQYYEEEERQRGNFPDRFSGHQFPNYSSELNVNALLLGDSALYLCASSLTSGYEQYFGPGTRLTVT.

The V gene is TRBV7-2, the J gene TRBJ2-3; 7 positions match TRBD2. The CDR3 covers 14 residues. V trimming: 1 base; J trimming: 2 bases; junction bases outside the gene matches: 0. Germline CDR1 and CDR2: SGHTA and FQGNSA. The CDR3 here is CASSLGDYTDTQYF. CDR3 DNA sequence: TGTGCCAGCAGCTTAGGGGACTACACAGATACGCAGTATTTT.

This clone was picked up one time. The J gene is TRBJ1-6, the V gene TRBV19; 8 bases are a match to TRBD1. Germline CDR1 LNHDA, CDR2 SQIVND (reference sequence). This CDR3 has 15 amino acids. Losses at the gene ends were 5 bases for V and 7 bases for J; bases not matched to a gene: 7. The CDR3 loop reads CASSPTGQGNSPLHF. CDR3 in DNA: TGTGCCAGTAGTCCGACCGGACAGGGAAATTCACCCCTCCACTTT.

This sequence joins TRBV24-1 and TRBJ2-3; tentative D call: TRBD1 (6 bases). V was cut by 5 bases and J by 4 bases, with 21 bases left in between. The CDR3 is 17 residues long. Germline V CDR1 and CDR2: KGHDR, SFDVKD. CDR3 sequence: CATSGTGHPQGADTQYF. The CDR3 DNA follows: TGTGCCACCAGTGGTACGGGACACCCACAGGGAGCAGATACGCAGTATTTT.

This rearrangement joins TRBV6-5 to TRBJ1-2, with D unclear. The CDR3 extends over 12 amino acids. Germline CDR1 is MNHEY and CDR2 is SVGAGI. Trimming took 6 bases from V and 1 from J, leaving 6 bases between them. CDR3 sequence (DNA): TGTGCCAGCAGCCAACTTAACTATGGCTACACCTTC. It yields the protein CASSQLNYGYTF.

Comments on this clone: The sample holds other DNA sequences that translate to the same CDR3. V is TRBV5-1 and J is TRBJ2-5; maybe TRBD2 (5 bases). V was cut by 2 bases and J by 2 bases, with 10 bases left in between. This CDR3 contains 14 residues. Germline loops: CDR1 SGHRS, CDR2 YFSETQ. The CDR3: CASSFSRGQETQYF. The CDR3 region has the DNA TGCGCCAGCAGCTTTTCTAGAGGGCAAGAGACCCAGTACTTC.

J is TRBJ1-1 and V is TRBV7-3; 7 bases line up with TRBD1. CDR1 is SGHTA and CDR2 is FQGTGA in the germline V gene. This CDR3 has 15 residues. Unmatched junction bases numbered 11, after V lost 5 bases and J lost 5 bases. The CDR3 DNA reads TGTGCCAGCAGCAACGGACAGGAAAATAGGACTGAAGCTTTCTTT. Its translation: CASSNGQENRTEAFF.

The chain joins TRBV3-1 (or the pseudogene TRBV3-2) to TRBJ1-1, with TRBD1 identical over 8 bases. Germline trimming cut 3 bases from V and 4 bases from J; bases unmatched to any gene: 4. The CDR3 covers 14 residues. Germline values: CDR1 LGHDT, CDR2 YNNKEL (reference sequence). The CDR3 bases are TGTGCCAGCAGCCACCTGACAGGGGCCACTGAAGCTTTCTTT. Its protein product is CASSHLTGATEAFF.

The rearrangement links TRBV27 to TRBJ2-3; 10 bases agree with TRBD2. Losses at the gene ends were 3 bases for V and 6 bases for J; bases not matched to a gene: 12. The CDR3 is 17 amino acids. The V gene's germline CDR1 is MNHEY and CDR2 SMNVEV (reference sequence). CDR3 coding DNA: TGTGCCAGCAGTTTCCAATTTTCCAGCGGGAGGGGGGATACGCAGTATTTT. It yields the protein CASSFQFSSGRGDTQYF.

The count of this clone is one. The V and J genes are TRBV12-5 and TRBJ1-2; D gene uncertain. The germline CDR1 and CDR2 sequences are LGHNT and FRNRAP. There are 14 residues in the CDR3. The V and J ends lost 5 bases and 2 bases respectively, with 12 bases between them. In DNA, the CDR3 is TGTGCTAGTGGTCCGTGGACGGGAAACTATGGCTACACCTTC. This codes for CASGPWTGNYGYTF.